Shown below are 27 T cell receptor beta chains from a single sample sequenced in a study of T cell repertoires in cytomegalovirus infection. Their recognized antigens are unknown. One entry per CDR3 protein results from TCRdb running MiXCR on the reads. The table records over 50,000 distinct CDR3 sequences, 20% of them present only once. The starting material was CD8+ T cells from cultured PBMCs, obtained from culture after CMV antigen stimulation. The origin of the receptors is a human donor in good health (CMV status not recorded). Some clones in this sample may be carry-over from other donors' samples.

The rearrangement uses TRBV7-2 and TRBJ2-1, with D possibly TRBD1 on 6 matching bases. The ends were cut back, 3 bases at V and 8 bases at J, with 17 bases in the middle. The CDR3 loop spans 15 amino acids. Germline V gene sequence: CDR1 SGHTA, CDR2 FQGNSA. CDR3 nucleotide sequence: TGTGCCAGCAGCTTCACCGGGACACCCAAGTATGAGCAGTTCTTC. This sequence encodes CASSFTGTPKYEQFF.

This clonotype was detected only a few times. The chain has TRBV24-1 and TRBJ1-5; tentatively, D is TRBD1 (5 bases). The CDR3 consists of 14 residues. Trimming stripped 4 bases from V and 1 base from J, with 7 bases between. Germline V lookup: CDR1 KGHDR, CDR2 SFDVKD. The CDR3: CATSDGQSNQPQHF. The CDR3 nucleotides are TGTGCCACCAGTGACGGACAAAGCAATCAGCCCCAGCATTTT.

This clonotype was detected a few times. This rearrangement joins TRBV4-2 to TRBJ1-1, with 7 bases aligning to TRBD1. This CDR3 has 16 amino acids. The germline gives CDR1 LGHNA, CDR2 YNFKEQ. The trim removed 0 bases at V and 5 bases at J, leaving 9 bases unmatched. This chain's CDR3 is CASSQDGVQGRTEAFF. CDR3 sequence (DNA): TGTGCCAGCAGCCAAGATGGGGTACAGGGGAGGACTGAAGCTTTCTTT.

The chain couples TRBV7-2 to TRBJ1-2, with a possible D match to TRBD1 (5 bases). From germline, CDR1 is SGHTA and CDR2 FQGNSA. V was cut by 5 bases and J by 6 bases, with 22 bases left in between. The CDR3 runs 16 residues. CDR3 region: CASSPSWGSPSDGYTF. The CDR3 nucleotides are TGTGCCAGCAGCCCATCCTGGGGGTCGCCTTCTGATGGCTACACCTTC.

This CDR3 reads CASSQTGRSYNEQFF. The CDR3 region has the DNA TGTGCCAGCAGCCAGACAGGGAGGTCCTACAATGAGCAGTTCTTC. V and J are TRBV28 and TRBJ2-1, with a weak D call TRBD1 (7 bases). The germline V and J ends were trimmed by 6 bases and 1 base, with 13 bases remaining between them. The CDR3 totals 15 residues. CDR1 MDHEN and CDR2 SYDVKM come from the germline V gene.

This clonotype was counted between two and nine times. This CDR3 is CASSPSGGPSYNEQFF. For the CDR3, the DNA is TGTGCCAGCAGCCCTAGCGGGGGGCCCTCCTACAATGAGCAGTTCTTC. This rearrangement joins TRBV6-1 to TRBJ2-1, with TRBD2 identical over 11 bases. With 6 bases clipped from V and 0 bases from J, the junction kept 4 bases outside the gene matches. The CDR3 consists of 16 residues. The germline V gene encodes CDR1 MNHNS and CDR2 SASEGT.

The V gene is TRBV7-2, the J gene TRBJ2-7; TRBD1 matches 7 bases. V shed 6 bases, J shed 2 bases, and the junction held 13 bases outside the gene matches. CDR3 length equals 16 residues. Germline CDR1 and CDR2: SGHTA and FQGNSA. CDR3 amino acids: CASSPDRTQPTYEQYF. CDR3 nucleotide sequence: TGTGCCAGCAGTCCGGACAGGACTCAACCGACCTACGAGCAGTACTTC.

This chain connects TRBV6-2 or TRBV6-3 to TRBJ2-7; D perhaps matches TRBD2 (6 bases). The ends were cut back, 6 bases at V and 4 bases at J, with 13 bases in the middle. Germline values: CDR1 MNHEY, CDR2 SVGEGT. The CDR3 is 13 residues long. CDR3 amino acids: CASRTREEYEQYF. The CDR3 coding sequence is TGTGCCAGCAGGACTAGGGAGGAATACGAGCAGTACTTC.

This clonotype was found a few times. V usage is TRBV12-3 or TRBV12-4 and J usage is TRBJ1-2; D remains unclear. The CDR3 is 12 amino acids. V lost 10 bases to trimming and J lost 4 bases, with 13 bases between them. Here the CDR3 DNA reads TGTGCCACCCCCGGAGCAGGCTATGGCTACACCTTC. Translated: CATPGAGYGYTF.

This chain joins TRBV7-2 and TRBJ2-7; 7 bases fit TRBD2. The CDR3 totals 15 residues. V shed 1 base and J 5 bases; nucleotides not matched to a gene: 8. Germline CDR1 and CDR2: SGHTA and FQGNSA. DNA of the CDR3: TGTGCCAGCAGCTTAGGTAGCGGGTTCCCCCACGAGCAGTACTTC. This codes for CASSLGSGFPHEQYF.

V gene TRBV7-2 combines with J gene TRBJ2-5; D gene ambiguous. The CDR3 spans 15 residues. Trimming cost V 5 bases and J 2 bases, with 15 bases left between them. CDR1 is SGHTA and CDR2 is FQGNSA in the germline V gene. DNA for the CDR3: TGTGCCAGCAGCCCTTTTGTGGGGTCTCAAGAGACCCAGTACTTC. As protein: CASSPFVGSQETQYF.

The rearrangement links TRBV7-8 to TRBJ2-2; TRBD1 aligns across 8 bases. CDR1 and CDR2 (germline): SGHVS, FQNEAQ. J was trimmed by 3 bases and V by 6 bases; bases with no gene match: 3. CDR3 length: 14 residues. This CDR3 reads CASRDRDYTGELFF. The CDR3 region has the DNA TGTGCCAGCAGGGACAGGGACTACACCGGGGAGCTGTTTTTT.

This clonotype was found a few times. The chain recombines TRBV7-9 with TRBJ1-1, with a tentative D call TRBD1 (5 bases). This CDR3 spans 13 amino acids. The germline gives CDR1 SEHNR, CDR2 FQNEAQ (reference sequence). The V end was cut by 5 bases, the J end by 3 bases, with 10 bases between. The CDR3 here is CASSRGVDTEAFF. In nucleotides, the CDR3 is TGTGCCAGCAGCCGGGGGGTGGACACTGAAGCTTTCTTT.

The chain joins TRBV2 to TRBJ1-1; no definite D call. The CDR3 has 11 residues. V gave up 7 bases and J gave up 2 bases, with 5 bases separating them. Germline V gene lookup returns CDR1 SNHLY and CDR2 FYNNEI. In DNA form, the CDR3 reads TGTGCCAGCATAATTAACACTGAAGCTTTCTTT. It encodes CASIINTEAFF.

This clonotype has only a few counts. The chain carries TRBV7-9 and TRBJ2-1; D remains ambiguous. CDR3 length equals 12 residues. V lost 4 bases, J lost 8 bases, and 9 bases lay in between. In germline, CDR1 is SEHNR, CDR2 FQNEAQ (reference sequence). CDR3 bases: TGTGCCAGCAGCTCAAGACACTATGAGCAGTTCTTC. It translates to CASSSRHYEQFF. The full variable domain, completed using reference TRBV7-9 and TRBJ2-1, is DTGVSQNPRHKITKRGQNVTFRCDPISEHNRLYWYRQTLGQGPEFLTYFQNEAQLEKSRLLSDRFSAERPKGSFSTLEIQRTEQGDSAMYLCASSSRHYEQFFGPGTRLTVL.

This clonotype has more than one count but fewer than ten. The chain joins TRBV11-2 to TRBJ1-1; 7 bases are a match to TRBD1. The length of the CDR3 is 13 residues. Germline loops: CDR1 SGHAT, CDR2 FQNNGV. V was pared by 3 bases and J by 6 bases, with 4 bases of the junction left unmatched. The CDR3 sequence is CASSFFGQAEAFF. The CDR3 DNA sequence: TGTGCCAGCAGCTTCTTTGGACAGGCTGAAGCTTTCTTT.

The V call is TRBV29-1, the J call TRBJ2-2; 7 bases map to TRBD1. Looked up from germline, CDR1 is SQVTM and CDR2 is ANQGSEA. This CDR3 region has 16 residues. Unmatched junction bases numbered 11, after V lost 6 bases and J lost 1 base. CDR3 in amino acids: CSVRGFRTGNTGELFF. In DNA form, the CDR3 reads TGCAGCGTGAGGGGGTTCCGGACAGGGAACACCGGGGAGCTGTTTTTT.

The chain is built from TRBV4-1 and TRBJ1-1; no firm D call. V lost 0 bases and J 5 bases, leaving 10 bases between the germline ends. The CDR3 has 14 amino acids. CDR1 and CDR2 from the germline V gene are MGHRA and YSYEKL. CDR3 sequence reads: CASSQEGLGTEAFF. The CDR3 DNA sequence: TGCGCCAGCAGCCAAGAAGGCCTGGGGACTGAAGCTTTCTTT.

The chain employs TRBV7-2 and TRBJ2-7; D not resolved. This CDR3 contains 15 residues. Germline CDR1 SGHTA, CDR2 FQGNSA. V lost 3 bases and J lost 0, with 12 bases in between. This CDR3 is CASSFSTTLSYEQYF. The CDR3 DNA sequence: TGTGCCAGCAGCTTCAGCACTACCCTCTCCTACGAGCAGTACTTC.

The chain carries TRBV20-1 and TRBJ2-3; weak D call: TRBD2 (6 bases). Trimming took 0 bases from V and 2 from J, leaving 15 bases between them. The germline gives CDR1 DFQATT, CDR2 SNEGSKA (reference sequence). The CDR3 loop spans 16 amino acids. The DNA of the CDR3 is TGCAGTGCTAGAGATTCGGGGGAGGAAGCCACAGATACGCAGTATTTT. Translation gives CSARDSGEEATDTQYF.

V gene TRBV7-2 combines with J gene TRBJ1-1; D might be TRBD1 (6 bases). The germline CDR1 and CDR2 sequences are SGHTA and FQGNSA. The CDR3 has 18 residues. V dropped 0 bases and J dropped 0 bases, with 17 bases sitting between them. Here the CDR3 reads CASSLARGGAGMNTEAFF. The CDR3 nucleotides are TGTGCCAGCAGCTTAGCGAGGGGGGGGGCCGGAATGAACACTGAAGCTTTCTTT. The full variable domain, rest sourced from reference TRBV7-2 and TRBJ1-1, is GAGVSQSPSNKVTEKGKDVELRCDPISGHTALYWYRQSLGQGLEFLIYFQGNSAPDKSGLPSDRFSAERTGGSVSTLTIQRTQQEDSAVYLCASSLARGGAGMNTEAFFGQGTRLTVV.

This clonotype was observed many times. The chain joins TRBV7-2 to TRBJ1-6; D unclear. The ends were cut back, 2 bases at V and 7 bases at J, with 12 bases in the middle. CDR3 size: 15 residues. The germline V gene encodes CDR1 SGHTA and CDR2 FQGNSA. For the CDR3, the DNA is TGTGCCAGCAGCTTAATGGGCCCGCTCAATTCACCCCTCCACTTT. It translates to CASSLMGPLNSPLHF.

In this sample, this clonotype turned up a few times. The chain carries TRBV20-1 and TRBJ1-3; a possible D gene is TRBD1 (6 bases). Germline V gives CDR1 DFQATT, CDR2 SNEGSKA (reference sequence). Trimming left V 6 bases short and J 0 bases short, with 15 bases between. The CDR3 contains 15 residues. CDR3 residues: CSAKKQGFSGNTIYF. In nucleotides, the CDR3 is TGCAGTGCGAAGAAACAGGGCTTCTCTGGAAACACCATATATTTT.

Ten or more counts support this clonotype. This chain links TRBV7-8 with TRBJ1-1; 8 nucleotides align to TRBD1. J gave up 6 bases and V 1 base, and 13 bases lay outside the gene matches. The CDR3 runs to 17 residues. Per the germline V gene, CDR1 is SGHVS and CDR2 is FQNEAQ. The DNA for the CDR3 is TGTGCCAGCAGCTTAGTGATCTCGAGGACAGGGACCCCTGAAGCTTTCTTT. Translation gives CASSLVISRTGTPEAFF.

The rearrangement joins TRBV4-1 to TRBJ1-1; maybe TRBD1 (5 bases). The germline gives CDR1 MGHRA, CDR2 YSYEKL. This CDR3 region has 16 residues. Trimming took off 0 bases at V and 5 bases at J, with 16 bases between the two ends. CDR3 protein: CASSQEGVGGGTEAFF. The CDR3 nucleotides are TGCGCCAGCAGCCAAGAGGGGGTCGGGGGGGGGACTGAAGCTTTCTTT.

The sample holds a few counts of this clonotype. The chain carries TRBV4-1 and TRBJ2-7, with a tentative D call TRBD2 (6 bases). The CDR3 runs to 14 residues. The ends were cut back, 3 bases at V and 5 bases at J, with 14 bases in the middle. The germline V gene has CDR1 MGHRA and CDR2 YSYEKL. CDR3 sequence: CASSQSRGSNEQYF. The CDR3 DNA reads TGCGCCAGCAGCCAGAGCCGGGGGTCCAACGAGCAGTACTTC.

This clonotype appeared a few times. The J gene is TRBJ2-3, the V gene TRBV4-3, with D perhaps assigned TRBD1 or TRBD2 (5 bases each). Germline V gives CDR1 LGHNA, CDR2 YSLEER. The CDR3 has 13 amino acids. Between the trimmed V and J ends, which lost 0 bases and 5 bases, there was a span of 6 bases. The CDR3 spells CASSQEGRDTQYF. CDR3 nucleotides: TGCGCCAGCAGCCAAGAGGGACGAGATACGCAGTATTTT.